This paragraph covers one TCR beta chain sequence. The sample is drawn from a study of TIL therapy for anti-PD-1-resistant metastatic lung cancer. As for the study in general: Progressing patients received lymphodepletion, expanded TIL infusion and IL-2. Most patients had lung adenocarcinoma; several tumors were EGFR-mutant, two ALK-rearranged; half smoked currently or formerly.

The time point here: pre-treatment sample, taken before nivolumab and TIL therapy. CDR3 length: 16 amino acids. The germline CDR1 and CDR2 sequences are SGHRS and YFSETQ. J gave up 8 bases and V 4 bases, and 10 bases lay outside the gene matches. This was the immunoSEQ v3 assay. TCRdb's copy holds only in-frame clones and misses some; the assay was immunoSEQ multiplex PCR. The sample has tens of thousands of clones; about 69% are singletons. The TCR originated in a person aged 25-80 years with non-small cell lung cancer. This material consisted of blood, taken at baseline. V usage is TRBV5-1 and J usage is TRBJ2-1; 12 nucleotides align to TRBD2. The CDR3 nucleotides are TGCGCCAGCAGCCCACAGACTAGCGGGAGTAGCGATGAGCAGTTCTTC. Protein product: CASSPQTSGSSDEQFF.